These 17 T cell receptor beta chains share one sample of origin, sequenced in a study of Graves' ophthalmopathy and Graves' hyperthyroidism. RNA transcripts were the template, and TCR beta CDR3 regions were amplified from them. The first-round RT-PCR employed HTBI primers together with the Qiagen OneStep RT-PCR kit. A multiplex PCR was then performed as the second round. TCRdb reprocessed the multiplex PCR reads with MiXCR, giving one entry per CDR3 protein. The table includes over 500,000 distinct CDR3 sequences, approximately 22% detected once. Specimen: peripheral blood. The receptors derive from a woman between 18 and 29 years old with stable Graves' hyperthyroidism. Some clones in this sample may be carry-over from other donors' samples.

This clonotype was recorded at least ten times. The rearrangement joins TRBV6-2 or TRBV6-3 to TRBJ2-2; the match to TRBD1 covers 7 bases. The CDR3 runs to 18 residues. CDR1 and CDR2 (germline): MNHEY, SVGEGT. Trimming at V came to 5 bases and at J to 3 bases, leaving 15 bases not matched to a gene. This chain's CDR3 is CASSHNDRAAEYTGELFF. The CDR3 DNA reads TGTGCCAGCAGTCATAATGACAGGGCAGCTGAATACACCGGGGAGCTGTTTTTT.

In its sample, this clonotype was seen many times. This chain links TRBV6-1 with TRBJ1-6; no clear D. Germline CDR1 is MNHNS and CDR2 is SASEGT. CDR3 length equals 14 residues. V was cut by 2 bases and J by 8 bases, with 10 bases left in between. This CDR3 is CASSEFPADSPLHF. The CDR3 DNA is TGTGCCAGCAGTGAATTTCCGGCAGATTCACCCCTCCACTTT.

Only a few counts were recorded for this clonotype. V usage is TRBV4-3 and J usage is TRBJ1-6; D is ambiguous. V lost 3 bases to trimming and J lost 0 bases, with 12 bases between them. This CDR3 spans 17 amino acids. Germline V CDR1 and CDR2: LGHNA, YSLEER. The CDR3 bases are TGCGCCAGCAGCCACCAGCAAATAAACTCCTATAATTCACCCCTCCACTTT. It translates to CASSHQQINSYNSPLHF.

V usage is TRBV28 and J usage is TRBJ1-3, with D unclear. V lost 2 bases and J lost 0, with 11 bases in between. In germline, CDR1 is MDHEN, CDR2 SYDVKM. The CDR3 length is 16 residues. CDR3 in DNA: TGTGCCAGCAGTTTACTGCGACGGATCTCTGGAAACACCATATATTTT. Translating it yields CASSLLRRISGNTIYF. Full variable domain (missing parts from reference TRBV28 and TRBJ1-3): DVKVTQSSRYLVKRTGEKVFLECVQDMDHENMFWYRQDPGLGLRLIYFSYDVKMKEKGDIPEGYSVSREKKERFSLILESASTNQTSMYLCASSLLRRISGNTIYFGEGSWLTVV.

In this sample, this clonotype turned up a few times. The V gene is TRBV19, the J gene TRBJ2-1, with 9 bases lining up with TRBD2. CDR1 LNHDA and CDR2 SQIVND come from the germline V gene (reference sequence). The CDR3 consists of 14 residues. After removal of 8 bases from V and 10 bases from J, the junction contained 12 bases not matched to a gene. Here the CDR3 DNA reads TGTGCCAGTGATCCAGCGGGAGGCAGGGAGGAGCAGTTCTTC. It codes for CASDPAGGREEQFF.

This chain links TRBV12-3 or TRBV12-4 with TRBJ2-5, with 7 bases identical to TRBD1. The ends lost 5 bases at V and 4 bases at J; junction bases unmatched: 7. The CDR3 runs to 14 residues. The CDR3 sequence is CASSPGTAVETQYF. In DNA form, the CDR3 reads TGTGCCAGCAGTCCAGGGACAGCGGTAGAGACCCAGTACTTC.

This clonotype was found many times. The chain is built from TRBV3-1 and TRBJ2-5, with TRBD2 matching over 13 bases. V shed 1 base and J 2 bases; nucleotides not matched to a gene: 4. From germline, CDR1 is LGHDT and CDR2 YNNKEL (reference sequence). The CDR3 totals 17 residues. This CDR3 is CASSQGTSGGLQETQYF. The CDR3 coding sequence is TGTGCCAGCAGCCAAGGGACTAGCGGGGGACTTCAAGAGACCCAGTACTTC.

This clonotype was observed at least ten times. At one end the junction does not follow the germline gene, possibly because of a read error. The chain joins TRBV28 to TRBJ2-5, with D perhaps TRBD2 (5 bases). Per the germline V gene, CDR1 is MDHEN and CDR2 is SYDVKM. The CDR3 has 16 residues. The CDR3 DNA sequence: TGTGCCAGCAGTTCCCCTCCGGGTAGCGTTCAAGGGACCCAGTACTTC. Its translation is CASSSPPGSVQGTQYF. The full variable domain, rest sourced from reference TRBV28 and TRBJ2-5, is DVKVTQSSRYLVKRTGEKVFLECVQDMDHENMFWYRQDPGLGLRLIYFSYDVKMKEKGDIPEGYSVSREKKERFSLILESASTNQTSMYLCASSSPPGSVQGTQYFGPGTRLLVL.

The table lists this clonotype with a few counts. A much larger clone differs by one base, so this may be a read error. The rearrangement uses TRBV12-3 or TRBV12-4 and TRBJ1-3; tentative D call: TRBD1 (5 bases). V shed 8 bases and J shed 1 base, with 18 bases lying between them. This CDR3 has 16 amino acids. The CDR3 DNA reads TGTGCCAGCGGTCAGAGGGGTGTAGGTTCTGGAAACACCATATATTTT. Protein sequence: CASGQRGVGSGNTIYF.

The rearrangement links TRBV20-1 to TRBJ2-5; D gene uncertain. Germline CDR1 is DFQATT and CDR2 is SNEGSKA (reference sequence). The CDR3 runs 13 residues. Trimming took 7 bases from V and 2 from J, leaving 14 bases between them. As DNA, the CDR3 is TGCAGTGTAGCTAGAACCCCACAAGAGACCCAGTACTTC. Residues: CSVARTPQETQYF.

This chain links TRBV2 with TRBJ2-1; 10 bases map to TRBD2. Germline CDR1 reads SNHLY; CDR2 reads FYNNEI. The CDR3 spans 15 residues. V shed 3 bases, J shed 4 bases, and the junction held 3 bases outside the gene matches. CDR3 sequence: CASSEVLAGYNEQFF. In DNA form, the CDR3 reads TGTGCCAGCAGTGAGGTACTAGCGGGGTACAATGAGCAGTTCTTC.

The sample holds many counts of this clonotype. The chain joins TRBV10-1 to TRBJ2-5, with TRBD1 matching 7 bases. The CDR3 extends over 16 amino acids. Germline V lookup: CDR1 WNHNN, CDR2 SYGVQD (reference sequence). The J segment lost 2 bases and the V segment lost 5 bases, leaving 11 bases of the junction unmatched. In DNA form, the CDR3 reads TGCGCCAGCAGTTCGCGCCGGGACAGCAATCAAGAGACCCAGTACTTC. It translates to CASSSRRDSNQETQYF.

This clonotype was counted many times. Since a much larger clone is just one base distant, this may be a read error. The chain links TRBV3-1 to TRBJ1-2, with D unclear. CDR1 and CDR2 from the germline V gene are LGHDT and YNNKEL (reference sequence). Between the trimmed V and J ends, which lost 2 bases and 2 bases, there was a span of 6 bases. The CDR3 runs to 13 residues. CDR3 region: CASSQTVNYGYTF. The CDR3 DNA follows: TGTGCCAGCAGCCAAACAGTAAACTATGGCTACACCTTC.

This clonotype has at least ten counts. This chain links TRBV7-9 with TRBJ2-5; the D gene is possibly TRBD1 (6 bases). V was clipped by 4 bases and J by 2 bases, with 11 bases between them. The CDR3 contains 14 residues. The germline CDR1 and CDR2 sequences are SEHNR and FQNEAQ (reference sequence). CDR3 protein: CASSSMTGQETQYF. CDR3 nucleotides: TGTGCCAGCAGCTCCATGACAGGACAAGAGACCCAGTACTTC.

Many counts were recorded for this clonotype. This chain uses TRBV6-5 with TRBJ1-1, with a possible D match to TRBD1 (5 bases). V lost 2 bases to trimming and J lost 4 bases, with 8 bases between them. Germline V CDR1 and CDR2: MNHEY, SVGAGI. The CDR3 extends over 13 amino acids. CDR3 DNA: TGTGCCAGCAGTTACGGGACGGCCACTGAAGCTTTCTTT. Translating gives CASSYGTATEAFF.

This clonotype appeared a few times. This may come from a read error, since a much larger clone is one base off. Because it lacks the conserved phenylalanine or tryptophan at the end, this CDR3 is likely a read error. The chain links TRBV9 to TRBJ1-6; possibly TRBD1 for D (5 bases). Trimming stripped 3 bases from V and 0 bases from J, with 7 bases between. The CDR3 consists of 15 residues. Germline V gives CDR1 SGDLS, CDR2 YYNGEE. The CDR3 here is CASSAGSSYNSPLHS. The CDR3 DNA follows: TGTGCCAGCAGCGCAGGGAGCTCCTATAATTCACCCCTCCACTCT.

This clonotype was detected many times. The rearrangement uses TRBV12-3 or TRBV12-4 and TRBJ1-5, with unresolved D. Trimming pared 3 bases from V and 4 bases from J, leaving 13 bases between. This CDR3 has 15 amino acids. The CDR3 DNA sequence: TGTGCCAGCAGTTTTAGGTCGGATAAAAATCAGCCCCAGCATTTT. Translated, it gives CASSFRSDKNQPQHF.